The entry below describes one T cell receptor beta chain. MiXCR, applied by TCRdb to the 5' RACE reads, yields one record per CDR3 protein. The sample has approximately 250,000 distinct CDR3 sequences; less than 20% are singletons. CDR3 length: 15 residues. Trimming stripped 6 bases from V and 6 bases from J, with 21 bases between. CDR1 is MNHEY and CDR2 is SMNVEV in the germline V gene (reference sequence). The source of the sample is a study of T-cell memory formation after mild COVID-19. Material for sequencing was PBMCs or a T cell subset sorted from them (not recorded which). This sequence originates from an adult woman who had mild COVID-19 (a few samples of this study predate the infection). Cell type and time point are not known. This sequence joins TRBV27 and TRBJ2-7; D possibly uses TRBD1 or TRBD2 (5 bases each). The CDR3 is CASRNLGDRGREQYF. Written as DNA, the CDR3 is TGTGCCAGCAGAAATTTGGGGGACCGAGGCCGCGAGCAGTACTTC.